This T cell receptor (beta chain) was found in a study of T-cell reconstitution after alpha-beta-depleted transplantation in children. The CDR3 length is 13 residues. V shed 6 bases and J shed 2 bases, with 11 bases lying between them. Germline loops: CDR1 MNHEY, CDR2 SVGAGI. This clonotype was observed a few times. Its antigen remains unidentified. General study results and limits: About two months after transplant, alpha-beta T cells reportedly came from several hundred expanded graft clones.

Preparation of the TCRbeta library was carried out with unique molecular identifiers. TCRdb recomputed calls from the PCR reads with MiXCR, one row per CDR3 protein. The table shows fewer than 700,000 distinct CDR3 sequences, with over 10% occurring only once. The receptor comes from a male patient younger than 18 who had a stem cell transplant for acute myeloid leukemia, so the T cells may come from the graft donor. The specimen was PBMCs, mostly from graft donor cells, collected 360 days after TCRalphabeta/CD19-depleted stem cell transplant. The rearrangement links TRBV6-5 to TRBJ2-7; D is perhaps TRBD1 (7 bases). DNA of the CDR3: TGTGCCAGCAGGCAGGGGGGTCCCTACGAGCAGTACTTC. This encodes CASRQGGPYEQYF.